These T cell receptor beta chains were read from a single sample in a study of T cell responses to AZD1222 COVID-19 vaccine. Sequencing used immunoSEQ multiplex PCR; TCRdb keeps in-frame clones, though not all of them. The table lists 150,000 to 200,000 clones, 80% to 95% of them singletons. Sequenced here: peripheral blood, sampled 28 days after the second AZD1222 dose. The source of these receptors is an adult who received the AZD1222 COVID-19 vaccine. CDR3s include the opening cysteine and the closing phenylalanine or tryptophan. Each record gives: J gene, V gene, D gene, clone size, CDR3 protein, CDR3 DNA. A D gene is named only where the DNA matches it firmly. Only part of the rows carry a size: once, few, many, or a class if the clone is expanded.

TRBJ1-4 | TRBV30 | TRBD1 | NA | CGLGQGLLIGEKLFF | TGTGGATTAGGACAGGGTCTTTTAATCGGGGAAAAACTGTTTTTT
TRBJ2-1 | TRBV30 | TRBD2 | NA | CAWTSPGLDNEQFF | TGTGCCTGGACCAGTCCTGGACTAGACAATGAGCAGTTCTTC
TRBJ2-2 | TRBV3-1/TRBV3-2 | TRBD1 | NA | CASSRDRTPGELFF | TGTGCCAGCAGCCGGGACAGGACCCCCGGGGAGCTGTTTTTT
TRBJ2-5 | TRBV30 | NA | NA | CAWILGGGETQYF | TGTGCCTGGATCCTAGGGGGGGGAGAGACCCAGTACTTC
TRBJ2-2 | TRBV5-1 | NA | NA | CASSLGQNTGELFF | TGCGCCAGCAGCTTAGGACAGAACACCGGGGAGCTGTTTTTT
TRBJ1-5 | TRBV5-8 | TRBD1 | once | CASSWGTGENQPQHF | TGTGCCAGCAGCTGGGGGACAGGAGAAAATCAGCCCCAGCATTTT
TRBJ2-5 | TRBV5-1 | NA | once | CASTRQTQETQYF | TGCGCCAGCACCCGACAGACCCAAGAGACCCAGTACTTC
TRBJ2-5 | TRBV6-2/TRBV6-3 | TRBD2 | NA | CASSFASGNLETQYF | TGTGCCAGCAGTTTCGCTAGCGGGAACTTGGAGACCCAGTACTTC
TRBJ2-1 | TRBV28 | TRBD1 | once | CASSAHHRGLSNEQFF | TGTGCCAGCAGTGCACACCACAGGGGGCTATCGAATGAGCAGTTCTTC
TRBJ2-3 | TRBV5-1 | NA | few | CASSVGASTDTQYF | TGCGCCAGCAGCGTGGGAGCTAGCACAGATACGCAGTATTTT
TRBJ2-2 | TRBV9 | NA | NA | CASSVTSTGELFF | TGTGCCAGCAGCGTGACCAGTACCGGGGAGCTGTTTTTT
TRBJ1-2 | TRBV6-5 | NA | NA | CASSLGGGYTF | TGTGCCAGCTCCTTGGGGGGTGGCTACACCTTC
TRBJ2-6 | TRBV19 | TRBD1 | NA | CASSMGQGVGANVLTF | TGTGCCAGTAGTATGGGACAGGGGGTAGGGGCCAACGTCCTGACTTTC
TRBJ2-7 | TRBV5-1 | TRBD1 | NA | CASSLAGTGSYEQYF | TGCGCCAGCAGCTTGGCCGGGACAGGGTCCTACGAGCAGTACTTC
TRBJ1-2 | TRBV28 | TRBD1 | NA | CASSLTGQFYGYTF | TGTGCCAGCAGTTTGACGGGACAGTTCTATGGCTACACCTTC
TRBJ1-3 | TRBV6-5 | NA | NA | CASSSGSPRNTIYF | TGTGCCAGCAGCTCCGGGTCCCCCAGGAACACCATATATTTT
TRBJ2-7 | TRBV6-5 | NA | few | CASSYRRGRGYEQYF | TGTGCCAGCAGTTACCGGAGGGGGAGAGGGTACGAGCAGTACTTC
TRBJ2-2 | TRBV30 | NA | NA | CAWSLAANTGELFF | TGTGCCTGGAGTTTAGCGGCGAACACCGGGGAGCTGTTTTTT
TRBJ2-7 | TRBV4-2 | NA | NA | CASSQEPGVERHEQYF | TGTGCCAGCAGCCAAGAACCCGGAGTGGAGCGCCACGAGCAGTACTTC
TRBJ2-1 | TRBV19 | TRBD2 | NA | CASSAPSGLAGENEQFF | TGTGCCAGTAGTGCCCCCTCGGGGCTAGCGGGGGAGAATGAGCAGTTCTTC
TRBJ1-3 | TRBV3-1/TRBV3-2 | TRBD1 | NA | CASSLAQGAGNTIYF | TGTGCCAGCAGCCTCGCGCAGGGGGCTGGAAACACCATATATTTT
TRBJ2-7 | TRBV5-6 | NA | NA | CASSFREGAYEQYF | TGTGCCAGCAGCTTCCGGGAAGGGGCCTACGAGCAGTACTTC
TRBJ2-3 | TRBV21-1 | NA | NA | CASSITHGQTTVKSTDTQYF | TGTGCCAGCAGCATAACCCATGGACAGACGACAGTAAAAAGCACAGATACGCAGTATTTT
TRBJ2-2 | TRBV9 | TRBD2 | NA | CASSVGSGRSGELFF | TGTGCCAGCAGCGTAGGCAGCGGGAGATCCGGGGAGCTGTTTTTT
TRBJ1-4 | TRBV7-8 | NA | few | CASSLETTNEKLFF | TGTGCCAGCAGCTTAGAAACAACTAATGAAAAACTGTTTTTT